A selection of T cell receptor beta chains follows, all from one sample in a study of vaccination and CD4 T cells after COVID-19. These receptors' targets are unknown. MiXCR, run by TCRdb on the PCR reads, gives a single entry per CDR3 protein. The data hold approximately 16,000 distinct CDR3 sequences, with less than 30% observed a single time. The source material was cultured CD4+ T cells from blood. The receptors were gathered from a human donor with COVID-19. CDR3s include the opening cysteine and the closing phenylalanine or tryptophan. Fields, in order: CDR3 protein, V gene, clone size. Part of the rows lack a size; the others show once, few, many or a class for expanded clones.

CASSITGSNQPQHF | TRBV19 | -
CASTGIGYGSGNTIYF | TRBV28 | -
CASSPRQGVRHF | TRBV18 | once
CASRFWGTSGTDTQYF | TRBV7-9 | -
CASSSLADTQYF | TRBV7-8 | -
CASSVGSSYNSPLHF | TRBV9 | -
CSVTDRAMNTEAFF | TRBV29-1 | -
CSARDGVLGGYTF | TRBV20-1 | medium-sized
CTSAGLATGDTQYF | TRBV11-2 | -
CATSDSGQRGTQYF | TRBV24-1 | few
CASSLAPNTIYF | TRBV5-8 | few
CASSLGSRFNTEAFF | TRBV7-6 | few
CASSFGQQYGYTF | TRBV28 | few
CASTKAGNTEAFF | TRBV19 | few
CSARDLQGAGRGTDTQYF | TRBV20-1 | -
CSASGTGYGKLFF | TRBV20-1 | -
CSARDRTVSGNTIYF | TRBV20-1 | few
CASSYSKDWQPQHF | TRBV6-5 | few
CASSFNPGLAGAHTGELFF | TRBV6-2/TRBV6-3 | few
CASSATRAEQFF | TRBV6-1 | few
CASSGPVPQGGNQPQHF | TRBV6-1 | -
CAKNSGPRYEQYF | TRBV4-3 | once
CASSTYRQGVNTGELFF | TRBV12-3/TRBV12-4 | -
CASSWDRSYEQYF | TRBV5-8 | -
CSVRTGSEQFF | TRBV20-1 | few
CASCSLSAGANVLTF | TRBV19 | -
CASERDTSNTGELFF | TRBV2 | few
CASSPLGLALETQYF | TRBV18 | -
CASSPTLSGTADEKLFF | TRBV7-8 | few
CASSRFLVGGYTF | TRBV4-3 | -
CASSYIGLRVTEAFF | TRBV6-1 | -
CAISESTAYEQYF | TRBV10-3 | -
CASSLPGFVYEQYF | TRBV14 | -
CAWSVPGGPGNTIYF | TRBV30 | -
CSARDPARSYEQYF | TRBV20-1 | -
CAWTGSKEQYF | TRBV30 | -
CASSQESGLAGGPAKNIRYF | TRBV4-1 | -
CSARGTSGGARNTGELFF | TRBV20-1 | -
CASRRDTQNSPLHF | TRBV6-4 | few
CSASPGGPWNEQFF | TRBV20-1 | -
CASSYGQIYNSPLHF | TRBV6-5 | few
CASSLGGGVASDTQYF | TRBV9 | -
CASSLGTGEAQPQHF | TRBV4-1 | -
CASSLVGTYEQYF | TRBV7-9 | few
CASSLGRVRTQYF | TRBV7-2 | -
CSARRDNYPAQYF | TRBV20-1 | -
CASSAGSWMKTETEAFF | TRBV12-3/TRBV12-4 | -
CASSLLGSSPLHF | TRBV7-8 | once
CASSPGDRGRNYGYTF | TRBV5-4 | few
CASSLERGGTGELFF | TRBV5-1 | few
CASSRTPGSQPQHF | TRBV12-3/TRBV12-4 | -
CASSLAWGLSSTDTQYF | TRBV7-8 | -
CASSLAGSGVGYGYTF | TRBV7-9 | few
CASSPSDTEAFF | TRBV6-1 | few
CASSEVYNYGYTF | TRBV12-1 | -
CASSQVAGGVDTQYF | TRBV4-2 | -
CASSAGQGAGGYTF | TRBV9 | once
CASLGQNTGELFF | TRBV6-2/TRBV6-3 | medium-sized
CSGQTASQPQHF | TRBV20-1 | few
CARSGGIYNSPLHF | TRBV7-7 | -